Listed here is a single T cell receptor (beta chain). As yet, its antigen is unknown. Participating donors were healthy, HIV-negative adults free of recent acute infections or vaccinations. Per the germline V gene, CDR1 is MGHRA and CDR2 is YSYEKL. The V end was cut by 1 base, the J end by 9 bases, with 10 bases between. The CDR3 is made up of 13 amino acids. This entry belongs to a study of shared clonotypes between healthy human individuals. Study-wide results and limits: Clonotype sharing among donors was expected to depend on sequencing depth. Naive subsets, compared against memory subsets, generally had larger estimated richness values.

In the authors' methods: ImmunoSEQ supplied junction-only sequences lacking quality scores, so filtering was different. The method was immunoSEQ multiplex PCR; TCRdb's version includes in-frame clones alone and lacks a portion of them. The DNA was the basis for D and trimming; V, J and clone size are from that table. The sample gives roughly 2 million clones, 90% to 97% of which show up once; approximately 0.13% is in the top ten. V usage is TRBV4-1 and J usage is TRBJ1-5; a weak D match, TRBD1 (6 bases). The clonotype originates from a man younger than 35 in good health. Sequenced: naive CD4+ T cells sorted from blood. Described subset: CD45RA+ positively selected. The CDR3 loop is CASSQGPRGPQHF. CDR3 in DNA: TGCGCCAGCAGCCAAGGTCCCAGGGGGCCCCAGCATTTT.